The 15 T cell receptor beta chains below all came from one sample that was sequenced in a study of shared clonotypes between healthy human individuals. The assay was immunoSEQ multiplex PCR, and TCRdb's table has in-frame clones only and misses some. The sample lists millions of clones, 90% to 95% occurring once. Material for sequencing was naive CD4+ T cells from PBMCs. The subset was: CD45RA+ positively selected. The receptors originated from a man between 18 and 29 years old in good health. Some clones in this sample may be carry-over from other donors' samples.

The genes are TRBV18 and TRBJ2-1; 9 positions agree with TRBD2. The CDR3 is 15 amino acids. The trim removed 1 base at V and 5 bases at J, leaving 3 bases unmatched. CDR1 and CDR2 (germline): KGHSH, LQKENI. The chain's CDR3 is CASSPLAGVHNEQFF. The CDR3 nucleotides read TGTGCCAGCTCACCACTAGCGGGAGTACACAATGAGCAGTTCTTC.

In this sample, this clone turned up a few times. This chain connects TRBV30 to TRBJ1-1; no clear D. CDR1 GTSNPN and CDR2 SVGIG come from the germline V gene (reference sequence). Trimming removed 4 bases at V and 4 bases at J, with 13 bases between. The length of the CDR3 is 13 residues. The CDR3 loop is CAWMGLPGTEAFF. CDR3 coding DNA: TGTGCCTGGATGGGCCTCCCGGGCACTGAAGCTTTCTTT.

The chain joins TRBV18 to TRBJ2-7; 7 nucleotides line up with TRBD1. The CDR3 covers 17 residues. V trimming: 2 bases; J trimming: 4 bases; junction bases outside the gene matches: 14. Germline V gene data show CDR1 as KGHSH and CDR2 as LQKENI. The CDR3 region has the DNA TGTGCCAGCTCACCAGGGACAGCCTCGGTTGGGTTTTACGAGCAGTACTTC. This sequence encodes CASSPGTASVGFYEQYF.

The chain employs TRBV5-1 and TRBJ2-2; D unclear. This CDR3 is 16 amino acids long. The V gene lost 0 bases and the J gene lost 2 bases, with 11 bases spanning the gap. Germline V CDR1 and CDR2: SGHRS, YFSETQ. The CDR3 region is CASSLGANSNTGELFF. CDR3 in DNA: TGCGCCAGCAGCTTGGGGGCCAACAGCAACACCGGGGAGCTGTTTTTT.

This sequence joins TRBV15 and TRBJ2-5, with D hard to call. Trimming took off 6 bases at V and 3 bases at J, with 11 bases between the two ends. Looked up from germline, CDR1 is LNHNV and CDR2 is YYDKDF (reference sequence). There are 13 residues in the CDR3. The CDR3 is CATSPTGKETQYF. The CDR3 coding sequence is TGTGCCACCAGTCCGACTGGCAAAGAGACCCAGTACTTC.

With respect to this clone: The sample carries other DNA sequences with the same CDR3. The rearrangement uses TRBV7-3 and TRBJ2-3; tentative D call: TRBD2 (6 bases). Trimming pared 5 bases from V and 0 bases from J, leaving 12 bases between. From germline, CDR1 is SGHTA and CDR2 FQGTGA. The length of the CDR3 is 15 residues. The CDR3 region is CASSVGGASTDTQYF. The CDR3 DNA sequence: TGTGCCAGCAGCGTCGGAGGGGCTAGCACAGATACGCAGTATTTT.

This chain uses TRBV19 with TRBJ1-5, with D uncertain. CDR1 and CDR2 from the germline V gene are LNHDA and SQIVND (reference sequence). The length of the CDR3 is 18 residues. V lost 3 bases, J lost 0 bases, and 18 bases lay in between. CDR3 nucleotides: TGTGCCAGTAGTATGAGGCGGGGTGGGAGGGCTAGCAATCAGCCCCAGCATTTT. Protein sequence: CASSMRRGGRASNQPQHF.

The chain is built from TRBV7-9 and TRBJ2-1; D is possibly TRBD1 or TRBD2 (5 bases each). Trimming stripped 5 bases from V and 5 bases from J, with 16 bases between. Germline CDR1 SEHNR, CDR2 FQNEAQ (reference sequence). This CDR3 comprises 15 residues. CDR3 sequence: CASSPAGTRDNEQFF. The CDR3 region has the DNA TGTGCCAGCAGCCCGGCCGGGACCAGAGACAATGAGCAGTTCTTC.

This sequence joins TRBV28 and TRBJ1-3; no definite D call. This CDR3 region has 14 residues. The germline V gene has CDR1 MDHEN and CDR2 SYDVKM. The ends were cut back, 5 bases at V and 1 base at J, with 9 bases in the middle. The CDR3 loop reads CASSPQLSGNTIYF. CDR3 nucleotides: TGTGCCAGCAGTCCCCAGCTATCTGGAAACACCATATATTTT.

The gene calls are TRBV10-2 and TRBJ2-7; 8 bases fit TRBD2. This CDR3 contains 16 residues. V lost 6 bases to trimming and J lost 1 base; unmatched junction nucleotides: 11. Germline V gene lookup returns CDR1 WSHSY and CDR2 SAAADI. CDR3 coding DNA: TGCGCCAGCAGGGCCGTCCGTGCTAGCGGGTCCTACGAGCAGTACTTC. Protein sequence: CASRAVRASGSYEQYF.

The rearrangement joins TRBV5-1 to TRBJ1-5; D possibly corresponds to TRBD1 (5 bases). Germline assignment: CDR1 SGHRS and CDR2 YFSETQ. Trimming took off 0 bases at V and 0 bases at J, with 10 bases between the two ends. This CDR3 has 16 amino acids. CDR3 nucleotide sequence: TGCGCCAGCAGCTTGGCGGGACCTACTAGCAATCAGCCCCAGCATTTT. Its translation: CASSLAGPTSNQPQHF.

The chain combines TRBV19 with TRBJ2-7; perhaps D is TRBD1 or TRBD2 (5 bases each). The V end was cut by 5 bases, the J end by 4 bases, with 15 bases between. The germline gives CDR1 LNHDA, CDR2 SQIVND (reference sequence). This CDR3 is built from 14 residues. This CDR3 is CASSGASWGYEQYF. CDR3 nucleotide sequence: TGTGCCAGTAGTGGCGCTAGCTGGGGGTACGAGCAGTACTTC.

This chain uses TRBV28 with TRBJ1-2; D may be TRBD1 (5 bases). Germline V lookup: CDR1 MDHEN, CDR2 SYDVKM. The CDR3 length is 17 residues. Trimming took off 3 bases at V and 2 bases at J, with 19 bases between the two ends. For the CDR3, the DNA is TGTGCCAGCAGTTTGTCCCAGGCGCCGAGGGGCAACTATGGCTACACCTTC. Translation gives CASSLSQAPRGNYGYTF.

The CDR3, as DNA: TGCGCCAGCAGCTCCCGGACTAGCGGGAACAATGAGCAGTTCTTC. Its translation: CASSSRTSGNNEQFF. V and J are TRBV5-1 and TRBJ2-1; 12 bases are shared with TRBD2. The trim removed 3 bases at V and 5 bases at J, leaving 3 bases unmatched. The CDR3 totals 15 residues. In germline, CDR1 is SGHRS, CDR2 YFSETQ.

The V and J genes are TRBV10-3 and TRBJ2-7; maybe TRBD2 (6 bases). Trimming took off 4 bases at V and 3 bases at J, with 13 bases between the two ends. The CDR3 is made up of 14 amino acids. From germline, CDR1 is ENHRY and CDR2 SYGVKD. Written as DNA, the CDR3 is TGTGCCATCAGTGGGGGCGGAGGGGTCTACGAGCAGTACTTC. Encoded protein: CAISGGGGVYEQYF.